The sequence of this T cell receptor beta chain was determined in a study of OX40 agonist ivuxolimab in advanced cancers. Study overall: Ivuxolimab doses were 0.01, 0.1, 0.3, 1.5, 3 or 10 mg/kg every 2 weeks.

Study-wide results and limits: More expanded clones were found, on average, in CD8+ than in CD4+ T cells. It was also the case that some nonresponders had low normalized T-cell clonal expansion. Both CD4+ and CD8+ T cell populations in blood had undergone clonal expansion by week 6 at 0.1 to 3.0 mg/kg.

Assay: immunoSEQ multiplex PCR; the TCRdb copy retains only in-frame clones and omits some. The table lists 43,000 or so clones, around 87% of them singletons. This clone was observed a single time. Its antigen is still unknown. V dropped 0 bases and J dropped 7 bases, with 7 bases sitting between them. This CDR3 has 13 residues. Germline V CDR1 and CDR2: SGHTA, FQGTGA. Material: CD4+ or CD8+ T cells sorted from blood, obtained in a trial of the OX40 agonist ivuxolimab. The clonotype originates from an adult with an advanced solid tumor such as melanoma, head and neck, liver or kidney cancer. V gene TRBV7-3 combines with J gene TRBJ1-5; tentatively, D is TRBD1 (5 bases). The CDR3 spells CASSLTGDQPQHF. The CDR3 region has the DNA TGTGCCAGCAGCTTAACGGGGGACCAGCCCCAGCATTTT.